This T cell receptor (beta chain) was sequenced during a study of response to subunit inactivated influenza vaccine. TCRdb redid the calling of the RT-PCR reads with MiXCR, one entry per CDR3 protein. The sample records about 540,000 distinct CDR3 sequences, approximately 22% being singletons. CDR1 is MDHEN, CDR2 SYDVKM, per germline. This CDR3 spans 17 amino acids. With 5 bases clipped from V and 2 bases from J, the junction kept 11 bases outside the gene matches. This same sample was also part of a study on T cells expressing NK-cell markers. Per that study: 5'RACE template switching built TCR beta cDNA with unique molecular identifiers. HCMV seropositivity characterized seven of the eight sequenced donors, and seronegativity one. Several experiments added an anti-gamma-delta TCR antibody to sort only alpha-beta TCR T cells. For about six donors, the dominant NKG2C+ clonotypes made up roughly 1.0-7.0% of their CD8+ T cells.

The J gene is TRBJ2-2, the V gene TRBV28; 7 bases line up with TRBD1. This receptor was identified in a man in his forties or fifties who received an inactivated influenza vaccine. The sample was CD4+ T cells sorted from PBMCs, taken approximately 13 days after vaccination. This CDR3 is CASSVSPGTANTGELFF. CDR3 nucleotides: TGTGCCAGCAGTGTCTCGCCCGGGACAGCCAACACCGGGGAGCTGTTTTTT.